This note documents a single T cell receptor (beta chain) sequence. What it recognizes is unknown. This entry comes from a study of regulatory T cells in long-lasting Graves disease. Time point described: newly diagnosed GD, antithyroid drugs for less than 3 months. PBMCs were the source of the RNA used for TCR sequencing. TCR beta libraries were built with iRepertoire HTBI primers and Arm-PCR of CDR3 regions. In TCRdb, the multiplex PCR reads were re-called with MiXCR into one record per CDR3 protein. The sample consists of around 250,000 distinct CDR3 sequences, about 18% of them appearing once. CDR1 is SGHNT and CDR2 is YENEEA in the germline V gene. Trimming took off 5 bases at V and 6 bases at J, with 14 bases between the two ends. The CDR3 sequence is 13 residues long. Findings of the study overall: Rather than thyroid tissue, only peripheral blood underwent study.

The data also belong to a second study, concerning T cells in Graves' hyperthyroidism and ophthalmopathy. That source reports: Blood shared most expanded thyroid clonotypes above 0.001.

This receptor was obtained from a woman in her twenties or thirties with Graves disease. The sequencing here drew on peripheral blood mononuclear cells (PBMCs), taken at new diagnosis, from a patient treated with antithyroid drugs. This chain uses TRBV11-3 with TRBJ2-7, with D tentatively TRBD1 (8 bases). The CDR3 is CASSITGGGEQYF. CDR3 DNA sequence: TGTGCCAGCAGCATCACAGGGGGGGGCGAGCAGTACTTC.